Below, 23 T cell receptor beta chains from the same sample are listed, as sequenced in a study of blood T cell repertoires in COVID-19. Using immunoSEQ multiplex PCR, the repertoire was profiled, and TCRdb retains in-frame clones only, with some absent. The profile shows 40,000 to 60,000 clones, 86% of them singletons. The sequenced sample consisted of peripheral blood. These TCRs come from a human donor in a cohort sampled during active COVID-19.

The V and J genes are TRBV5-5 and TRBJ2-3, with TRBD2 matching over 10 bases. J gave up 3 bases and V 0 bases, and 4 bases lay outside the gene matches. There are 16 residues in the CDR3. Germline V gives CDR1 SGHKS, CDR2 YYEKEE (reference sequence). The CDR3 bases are TGTGCCAGCAGCTTGGGAGCGGGAGGGAGGACAGATACGCAGTATTTT. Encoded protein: CASSLGAGGRTDTQYF.

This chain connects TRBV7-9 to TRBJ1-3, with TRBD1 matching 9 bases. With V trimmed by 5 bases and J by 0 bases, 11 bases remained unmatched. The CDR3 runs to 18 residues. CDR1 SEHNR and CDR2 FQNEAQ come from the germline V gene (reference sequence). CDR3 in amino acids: CASSHRDRASYSGNTIYF. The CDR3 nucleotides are TGTGCCAGCAGCCACCGGGACAGGGCCTCGTACTCTGGAAACACCATATATTTT. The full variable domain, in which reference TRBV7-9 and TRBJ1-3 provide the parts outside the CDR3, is DTGVSQNPRHKITKRGQNVTFRCDPISEHNRLYWYRQTLGQGPEFLTYFQNEAQLEKSRLLSDRFSAERPKGSFSTLEIQRTEQGDSAMYLCASSHRDRASYSGNTIYFGEGSWLTVV.

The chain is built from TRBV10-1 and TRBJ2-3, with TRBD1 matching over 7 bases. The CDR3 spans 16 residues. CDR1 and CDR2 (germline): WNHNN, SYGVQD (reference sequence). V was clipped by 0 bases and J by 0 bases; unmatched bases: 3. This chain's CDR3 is CASSESRDRSTDTQYF. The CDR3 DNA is TGCGCCAGCAGTGAGTCCCGGGACAGAAGCACAGATACGCAGTATTTT.

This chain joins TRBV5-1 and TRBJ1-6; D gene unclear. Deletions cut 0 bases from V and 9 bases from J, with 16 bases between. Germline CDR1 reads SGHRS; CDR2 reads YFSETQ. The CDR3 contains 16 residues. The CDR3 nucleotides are TGCGCCAGCAGCTTGGCCGGAGACCCCGGAGTTTCACCCCTCCACTTT. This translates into CASSLAGDPGVSPLHF.

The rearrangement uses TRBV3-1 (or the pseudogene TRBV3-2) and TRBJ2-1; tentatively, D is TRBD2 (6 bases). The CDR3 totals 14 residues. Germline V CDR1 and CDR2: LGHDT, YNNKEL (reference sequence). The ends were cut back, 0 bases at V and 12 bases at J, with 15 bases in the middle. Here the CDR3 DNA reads TGTGCCAGCAGCCAAGAGTGCGGGGCGCGTACGCAGTTCTTC. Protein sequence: CASSQECGARTQFF.

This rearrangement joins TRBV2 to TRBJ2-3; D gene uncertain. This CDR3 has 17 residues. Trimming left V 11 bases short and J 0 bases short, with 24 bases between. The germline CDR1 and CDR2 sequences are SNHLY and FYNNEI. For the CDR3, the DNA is TGTGCCCGTCTACAAAAAGCTGCGACTCCTAGCACAGATACGCAGTATTTT. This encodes CARLQKAATPSTDTQYF.

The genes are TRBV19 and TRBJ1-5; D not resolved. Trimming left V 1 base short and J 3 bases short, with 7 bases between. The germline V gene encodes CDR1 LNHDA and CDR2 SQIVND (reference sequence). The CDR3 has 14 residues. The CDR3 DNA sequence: TGTGCCAGTAGTATAGGCAGGTTCAATCAGCCCCAGCATTTT. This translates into CASSIGRFNQPQHF.

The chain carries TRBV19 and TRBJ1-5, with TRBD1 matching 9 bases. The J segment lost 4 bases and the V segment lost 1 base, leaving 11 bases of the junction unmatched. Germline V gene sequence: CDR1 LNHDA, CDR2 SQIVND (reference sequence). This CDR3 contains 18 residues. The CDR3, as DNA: TGTGCCAGTAGTATAGCCTGGGGGACAGGGCTAGGGAATCAGCCCCAGCATTTT. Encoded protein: CASSIAWGTGLGNQPQHF. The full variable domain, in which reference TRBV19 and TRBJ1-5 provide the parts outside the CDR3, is DGGITQSPKYLFRKEGQNVTLSCEQNLNHDAMYWYRQDPGQGLRLIYYSQIVNDFQKGDIAEGYSVSREKKESFPLTVTSAQKNPTAFYLCASSIAWGTGLGNQPQHFGDGTRLSIL.

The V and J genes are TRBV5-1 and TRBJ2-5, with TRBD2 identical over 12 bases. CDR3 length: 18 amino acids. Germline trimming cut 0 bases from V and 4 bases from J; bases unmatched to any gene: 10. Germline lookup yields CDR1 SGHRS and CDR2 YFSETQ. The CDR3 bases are TGCGCCAGCAGCTTGGCGACTAGCGGGGGCCCTGAGCGAGAGACCCAGTACTTC. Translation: CASSLATSGGPERETQYF. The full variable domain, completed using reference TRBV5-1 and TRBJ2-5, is KAGVTQTPRYLIKTRGQQVTLSCSPISGHRSVSWYQQTPGQGLQFLFEYFSETQRNKGNFPGRFSGRQFSNSRSEMNVSTLELGDSALYLCASSLATSGGPERETQYFGPGTRLLVL.

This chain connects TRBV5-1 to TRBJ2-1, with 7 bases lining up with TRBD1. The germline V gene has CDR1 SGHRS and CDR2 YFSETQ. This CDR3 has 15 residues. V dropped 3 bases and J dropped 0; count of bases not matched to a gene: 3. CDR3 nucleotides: TGCGCCAGCAGCTCGGGACAGTCCTCCTACAATGAGCAGTTCTTC. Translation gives CASSSGQSSYNEQFF.

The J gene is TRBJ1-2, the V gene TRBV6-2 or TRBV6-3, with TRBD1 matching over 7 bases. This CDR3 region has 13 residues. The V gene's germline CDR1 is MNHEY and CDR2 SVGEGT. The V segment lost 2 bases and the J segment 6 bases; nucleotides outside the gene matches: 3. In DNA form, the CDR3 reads TGTGCCAGCAGTTACGGGACAGCGAATGGCTACACCTTC. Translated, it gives CASSYGTANGYTF.

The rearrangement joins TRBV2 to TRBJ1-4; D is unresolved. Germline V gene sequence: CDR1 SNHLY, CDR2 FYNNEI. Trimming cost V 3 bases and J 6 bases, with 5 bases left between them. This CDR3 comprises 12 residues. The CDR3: CASSDGYEKLFF. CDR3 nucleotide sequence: TGTGCCAGCAGTGACGGGTATGAAAAACTGTTTTTT. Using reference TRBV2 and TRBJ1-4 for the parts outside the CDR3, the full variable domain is EPEVTQTPSHQVTQMGQEVILRCVPISNHLYFYWYRQILGQKVEFLVSFYNNEISEKSEIFDDQFSVERPDGSNFTLKIRSTKLEDSAMYFCASSDGYEKLFFGSGTQLSVL.

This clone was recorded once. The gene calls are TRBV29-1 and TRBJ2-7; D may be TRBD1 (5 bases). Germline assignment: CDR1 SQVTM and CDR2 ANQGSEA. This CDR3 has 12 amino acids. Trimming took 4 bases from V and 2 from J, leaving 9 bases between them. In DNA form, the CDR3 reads TGCAGCGTTGGGACACCGACCTACGAGCAGTACTTC. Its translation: CSVGTPTYEQYF.

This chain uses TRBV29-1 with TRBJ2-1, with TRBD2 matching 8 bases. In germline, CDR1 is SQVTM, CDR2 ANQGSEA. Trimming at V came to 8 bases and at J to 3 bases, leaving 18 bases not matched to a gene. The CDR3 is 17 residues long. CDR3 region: CSSGEGGWREDYNEQFF. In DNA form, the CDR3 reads TGCAGCTCCGGGGAGGGGGGTTGGCGGGAGGACTACAATGAGCAGTTCTTC.

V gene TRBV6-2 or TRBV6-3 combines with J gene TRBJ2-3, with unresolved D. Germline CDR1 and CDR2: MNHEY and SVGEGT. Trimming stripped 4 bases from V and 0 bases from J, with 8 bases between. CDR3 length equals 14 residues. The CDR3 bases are TGTGCCAGCAGTTCAATAACTAGCACAGATACGCAGTATTTT. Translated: CASSSITSTDTQYF.

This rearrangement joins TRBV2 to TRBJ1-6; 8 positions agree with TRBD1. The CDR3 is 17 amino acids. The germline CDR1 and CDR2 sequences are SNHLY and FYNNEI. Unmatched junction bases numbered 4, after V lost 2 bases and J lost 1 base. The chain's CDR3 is CASSERTGQSYNSPLHF. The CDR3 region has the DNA TGTGCCAGCAGTGAACGGACAGGGCAATCCTATAATTCACCCCTCCACTTT.

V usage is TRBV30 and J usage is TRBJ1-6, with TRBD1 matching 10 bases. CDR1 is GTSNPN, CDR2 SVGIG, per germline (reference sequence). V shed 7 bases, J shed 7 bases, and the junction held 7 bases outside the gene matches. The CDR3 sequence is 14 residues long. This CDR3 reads CAYRRQGANSPLHF. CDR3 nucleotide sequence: TGTGCCTACCGCCGACAGGGGGCGAATTCACCCCTCCACTTT.

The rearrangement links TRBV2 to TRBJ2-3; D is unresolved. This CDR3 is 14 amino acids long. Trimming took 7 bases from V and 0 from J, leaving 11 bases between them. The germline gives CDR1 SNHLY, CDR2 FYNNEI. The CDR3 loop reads CASTRTTSTDTQYF. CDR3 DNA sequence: TGTGCCAGCACCAGAACGACTAGCACAGATACGCAGTATTTT.

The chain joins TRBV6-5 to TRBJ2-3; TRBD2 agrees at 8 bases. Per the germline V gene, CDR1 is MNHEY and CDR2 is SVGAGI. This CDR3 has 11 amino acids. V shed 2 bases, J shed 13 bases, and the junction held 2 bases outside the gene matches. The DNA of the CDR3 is TGTGCCAGCAGTTACGGGACTAGAGAGTATTTT. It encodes CASSYGTREYF.

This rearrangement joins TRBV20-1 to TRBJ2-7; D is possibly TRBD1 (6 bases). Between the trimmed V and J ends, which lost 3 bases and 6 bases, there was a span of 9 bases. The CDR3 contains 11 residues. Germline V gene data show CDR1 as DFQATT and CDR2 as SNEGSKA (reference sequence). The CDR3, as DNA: TGCAGTGCTAGGCTAGGGGGCGAGCAGTACTTC. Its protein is CSARLGGEQYF.

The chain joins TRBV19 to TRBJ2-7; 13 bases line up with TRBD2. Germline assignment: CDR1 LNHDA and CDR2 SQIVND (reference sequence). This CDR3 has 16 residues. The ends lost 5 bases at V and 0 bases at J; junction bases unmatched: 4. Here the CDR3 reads CASSPGLAGSSYEQYF. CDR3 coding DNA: TGTGCCAGTAGTCCGGGACTAGCGGGGAGCTCCTACGAGCAGTACTTC.

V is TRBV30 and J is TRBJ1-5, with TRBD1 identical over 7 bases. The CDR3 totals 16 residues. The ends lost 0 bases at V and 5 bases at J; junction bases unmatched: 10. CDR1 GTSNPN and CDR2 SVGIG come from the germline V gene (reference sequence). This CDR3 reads CAWSVRGRGVYQPQHF. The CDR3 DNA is TGTGCCTGGAGTGTACGCGGCAGGGGGGTTTATCAGCCCCAGCATTTT.

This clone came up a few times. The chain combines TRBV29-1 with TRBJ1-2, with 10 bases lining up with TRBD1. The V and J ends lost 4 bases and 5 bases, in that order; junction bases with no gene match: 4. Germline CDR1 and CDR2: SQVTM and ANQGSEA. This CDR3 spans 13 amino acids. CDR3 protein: CSVGTGGSYGYTF. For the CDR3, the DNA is TGCAGCGTTGGGACAGGGGGTAGTTATGGCTACACCTTC.